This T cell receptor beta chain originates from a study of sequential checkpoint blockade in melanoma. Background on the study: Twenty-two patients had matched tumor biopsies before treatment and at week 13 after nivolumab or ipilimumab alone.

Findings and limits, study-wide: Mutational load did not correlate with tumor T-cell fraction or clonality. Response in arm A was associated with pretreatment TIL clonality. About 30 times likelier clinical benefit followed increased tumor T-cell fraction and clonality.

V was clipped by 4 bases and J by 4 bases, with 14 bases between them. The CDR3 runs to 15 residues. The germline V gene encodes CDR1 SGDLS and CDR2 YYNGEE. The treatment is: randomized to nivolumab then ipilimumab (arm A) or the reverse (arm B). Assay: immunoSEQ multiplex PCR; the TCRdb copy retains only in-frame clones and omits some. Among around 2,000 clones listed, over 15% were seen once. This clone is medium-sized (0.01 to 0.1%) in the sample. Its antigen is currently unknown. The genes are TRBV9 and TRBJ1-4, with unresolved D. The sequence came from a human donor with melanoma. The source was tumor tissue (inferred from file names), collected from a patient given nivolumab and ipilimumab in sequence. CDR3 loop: CASSFRRSDNEKLFF. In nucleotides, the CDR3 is TGTGCCAGCAGCTTTCGACGGAGCGATAATGAAAAACTGTTTTTT.